The rows below give T cell receptor beta chains drawn from one sample of a study of blood T cell repertoires in COVID-19. Sequencing was performed with immunoSEQ multiplex PCR; in TCRdb, only in-frame clones are kept and a portion is missing. The sample yields 150,000 to 200,000 clones, 80% to 90% seen once. Input material: peripheral blood. All receptors derive from a man aged 18 to 30 who had recovered from COVID-19. The CDR3 runs from the conserved cysteine through the conserved F or W. D genes are given only for firm matches. Rows may omit the clone size; those that give it use once, few, many or a size class.

v_call: TRBV20-1
cdr3_length: 14
d_call: NA
j_call: TRBJ1-1
clone_size: NA
cdr3_aa: CSASLPGGYTEAFF
cdr3_nt: TGCAGTGCTAGTCTTCCGGGTGGGTACACTGAAGCTTTCTTT

v_call: TRBV28
cdr3_length: 15
d_call: TRBD2
j_call: TRBJ2-1
clone_size: many
cdr3_aa: CASSLGTRETNEQFF
cdr3_nt: TGTGCCAGCAGTTTAGGGACTAGGGAAACGAATGAGCAGTTCTTC

v_call: TRBV6-6
cdr3_length: 11
d_call: NA
j_call: TRBJ2-7
clone_size: NA
cdr3_aa: CASSTRNEQYF
cdr3_nt: TGTGCCAGCAGTACCAGGAACGAGCAGTACTTC

v_call: TRBV9
cdr3_length: 15
d_call: NA
j_call: TRBJ2-1
clone_size: NA
cdr3_aa: CASSVGGISYNEQFF
cdr3_nt: TGTGCCAGCAGCGTAGGAGGGATCTCCTACAATGAGCAGTTCTTC

v_call: TRBV19
cdr3_length: 14
d_call: TRBD1
j_call: TRBJ1-1
clone_size: NA
cdr3_aa: CASSSSGTGLEAFF
cdr3_nt: TGTGCCAGTAGTAGTTCCGGGACAGGTCTTGAGGCTTTCTTT

v_call: TRBV29-1
cdr3_length: 13
d_call: NA
j_call: TRBJ2-1
clone_size: NA
cdr3_aa: CSVAIPSYNEQFF
cdr3_nt: TGCAGCGTTGCTATCCCATCGTACAATGAGCAGTTCTTC

v_call: TRBV9
cdr3_length: 16
d_call: TRBD2
j_call: TRBJ2-3
clone_size: NA
cdr3_aa: CASSGLAEPSTDTQYF
cdr3_nt: TGTGCCAGCAGCGGACTAGCGGAACCTAGCACAGATACGCAGTATTTT

v_call: TRBV11-3
cdr3_length: 16
d_call: TRBD2
j_call: TRBJ2-3
clone_size: NA
cdr3_aa: CASSPKSGTSGLTQYF
cdr3_nt: TGTGCCAGCAGCCCCAAATCCGGGACTAGCGGGCTTACGCAGTATTTT

v_call: TRBV24-1
cdr3_length: 15
d_call: NA
j_call: TRBJ1-5
clone_size: NA
cdr3_aa: CATSDSGGGNQPQHF
cdr3_nt: TGTGCCACCAGTGATTCGGGGGGCGGCAATCAGCCCCAGCATTTT

v_call: TRBV30
cdr3_length: 14
d_call: NA
j_call: TRBJ1-2
clone_size: NA
cdr3_aa: CAWRAGVISYGYTF
cdr3_nt: TGTGCCTGGAGAGCGGGGGTGATTAGCTATGGCTACACCTTC

v_call: TRBV5-4
cdr3_length: 16
d_call: TRBD2
j_call: TRBJ2-3
clone_size: NA
cdr3_aa: CASSFNLAGGTDTQYF
cdr3_nt: TGTGCCAGCAGCTTTAATCTAGCGGGAGGCACAGATACGCAGTATTTT

v_call: TRBV12-3/TRBV12-4
cdr3_length: 13
d_call: NA
j_call: TRBJ1-5
clone_size: NA
cdr3_aa: CASSFLSNQPQHF
cdr3_nt: TGTGCCAGCAGTTTCCTGAGCAATCAGCCCCAGCATTTT

v_call: TRBV5-6
cdr3_length: 18
d_call: TRBD1
j_call: TRBJ1-1
clone_size: NA
cdr3_aa: CASSQGHRGPTGDTEAFF
cdr3_nt: TGTGCCAGCAGCCAAGGCCATCGGGGACCTACAGGGGACACTGAAGCTTTCTTT

v_call: TRBV3-1/TRBV3-2
cdr3_length: 13
d_call: NA
j_call: TRBJ1-1
clone_size: NA
cdr3_aa: CASSRQMNTEAFF
cdr3_nt: TGTGCCAGCAGCCGGCAAATGAACACTGAAGCTTTCTTT

v_call: TRBV5-6
cdr3_length: 16
d_call: NA
j_call: TRBJ2-1
clone_size: NA
cdr3_aa: CASSFTGVASYNEQFF
cdr3_nt: TGTGCCAGCAGCTTTACGGGAGTCGCAAGCTACAATGAGCAGTTCTTC

v_call: TRBV12-5
cdr3_length: 15
d_call: NA
j_call: TRBJ2-3
clone_size: NA
cdr3_aa: CASGLLDITTDTQYF
cdr3_nt: TGTGCTAGTGGTTTGTTGGACATCACCACAGATACGCAGTATTTT

v_call: TRBV29-1
cdr3_length: 12
d_call: NA
j_call: TRBJ2-1
clone_size: NA
cdr3_aa: CSVEMGGKGQFF
cdr3_nt: TGCAGCGTTGAGATGGGGGGAAAGGGGCAGTTCTTC

v_call: TRBV7-9
cdr3_length: 14
d_call: NA
j_call: TRBJ1-2
clone_size: NA
cdr3_aa: CASSLADTNYGYTF
cdr3_nt: TGTGCCAGCAGCTTAGCGGACACTAACTATGGCTACACCTTC

v_call: TRBV14
cdr3_length: 14
d_call: TRBD1
j_call: TRBJ1-3
clone_size: NA
cdr3_aa: CASSQTGARNTIYF
cdr3_nt: TGTGCCAGCAGCCAGACAGGGGCGCGAAACACCATATATTTT

v_call: TRBV27
cdr3_length: 14
d_call: TRBD1
j_call: TRBJ1-1
clone_size: NA
cdr3_aa: CASRPGGTGTEAFF
cdr3_nt: TGTGCCAGCAGGCCAGGGGGCACAGGCACTGAAGCTTTCTTT

v_call: TRBV9
cdr3_length: 15
d_call: NA
j_call: TRBJ1-4
clone_size: NA
cdr3_aa: CASSVGGFWNEKLFF
cdr3_nt: TGTGCCAGCAGCGTAGGAGGTTTCTGGAACGAAAAACTGTTTTTT

v_call: TRBV7-9
cdr3_length: 14
d_call: NA
j_call: TRBJ2-5
clone_size: NA
cdr3_aa: CASSLGQIQETQYF
cdr3_nt: TGTGCCAGCAGCTTAGGTCAGATACAAGAGACCCAGTACTTC

v_call: TRBV9
cdr3_length: 14
d_call: NA
j_call: TRBJ2-1
clone_size: NA
cdr3_aa: CATSKGSSYNEQFF
cdr3_nt: TGTGCCACAAGCAAAGGGAGCTCCTACAATGAGCAGTTCTTC